This TCR beta chain was sequenced in a study of blood T cell repertoires in COVID-19. Study-wide context: Whether acute or convalescent, the COVID-19 samples came from the United States, Italy and Spain. The analysed material was cDNA or gDNA that came from T cells, B-cell-depleted T cells, or PBMCs.

The CDR3 is made up of 14 amino acids. With 3 bases clipped from V and 6 bases from J, the junction kept 6 bases outside the gene matches. Per germline, CDR1 SGHRS and CDR2 YFSETQ. In the authors' methods: Reference gene primer amplification in the assay estimated nucleated cell counts. Generated by immunoSEQ multiplex PCR, the TCRdb table keeps only in-frame clones and is missing some. Clonal size and the V and J genes are those of that table, whereas D and trimming came from the DNA. The sample consists of approximately 270,000 clones, around 86% of them appearing once. Only one count was recorded for this clone.

Sequences were obtained from peripheral blood. The TCR comes from a man aged 45-60 years with acute or convalescent COVID-19. The chain carries TRBV5-1 and TRBJ2-1, with TRBD1 matching over 7 bases. DNA of the CDR3: TGCGCCAGCAGCTGGTACGACAGGGTCAATGAGCAGTTCTTC. Protein: CASSWYDRVNEQFF.